This T cell receptor beta chain emerged from a study of T cells after yellow fever vaccination. This clonotype was seen only a few times. CDR1 and CDR2 from the germline V gene are SGHAT and FQNNGV. V lost 2 bases and J 2 bases, leaving 24 bases between the germline ends. The CDR3 spans 20 residues. TCRdb fed the 5' RACE reads into MiXCR, producing one record per CDR3 protein. Of 320,000 or so distinct CDR3 sequences listed, approximately 8% are singletons. The sequences come from PBMCs, collected roughly 46 days after the first yellow fever vaccination. The clonotype comes from a man younger than 35 who received the YFV17D yellow fever vaccine. The chain joins TRBV11-2 to TRBJ1-4; D may be TRBD1 (5 bases). The CDR3 DNA reads TGTGCCAGCAGCTTACCCCCCCCCAGGGACGGTGAAGCGACTAATGAAAAACTGTTTTTT. This codes for CASSLPPPRDGEATNEKLFF.